This TCR beta chain was recovered during a study of shared clonotypes between healthy human individuals. Points from the study as a whole: Generation probability values for non-shared clonotypes were lower than those for clonotypes shared by all four donors. Blood was the sole source, and tissue repertoires probably differ.

Comment on this clone: The antigen is unknown.

As handled by the study authors: Filtering differed since immunoSEQ provided only junctions, with no quality scores. TCRdb keeps only in-frame clones here, not all; method: immunoSEQ multiplex PCR. D and trimming were read from the DNA, whereas the V and J calls and clone size are those reported in that table. The sample shows fewer than 1.4 million clones, around three quarters of them seen only once. V was cut by 3 bases and J by 6 bases, with 20 bases left in between. The CDR3 length is 16 residues. The germline gives CDR1 SGHVS, CDR2 FQNEAQ. The genes are TRBV7-8 and TRBJ1-2; maybe TRBD1 (6 bases). The receptor comes from a man aged 18 to 29 in good health. Some clones in this sample may be carry-over from other donors' samples. The sample consisted of memory CD4+ T cells from PBMCs. Subset indicated: CD45RA-negative fraction. As DNA, the CDR3 is TGTGCCAGCAGCTTTAGGCGTCAGGGGAATGTAGATGGCTACACCTTC. This encodes CASSFRRQGNVDGYTF.